The text below deals with one TCR beta chain. The antigen is unknown. TCRdb's table, derived via immunoSEQ multiplex PCR, lists solely in-frame clones and lacks some. This table holds some 100,000 clones, around 90% found once. The entry originates in a study of graft-versus-host responses after intestinal transplantation. The germline gives CDR1 MNHEY, CDR2 SVGAGI. The CDR3 loop spans 13 amino acids. Trimming took 6 bases from V and 6 from J, leaving 13 bases between them. This chain uses TRBV6-5 with TRBJ2-3; possibly TRBD2 for D (5 bases). Here the sequenced sample was unstimulated CD8+ T cells sorted from spleen or lymph node cells, taken before intestinal transplant. The receptor was isolated from a human donor who received an intestinal transplant. Written as DNA, the CDR3 is TGTGCCAGCAGCCCCGGAGGAGGTGATACGCAGTATTTT. It yields the protein CASSPGGGDTQYF.